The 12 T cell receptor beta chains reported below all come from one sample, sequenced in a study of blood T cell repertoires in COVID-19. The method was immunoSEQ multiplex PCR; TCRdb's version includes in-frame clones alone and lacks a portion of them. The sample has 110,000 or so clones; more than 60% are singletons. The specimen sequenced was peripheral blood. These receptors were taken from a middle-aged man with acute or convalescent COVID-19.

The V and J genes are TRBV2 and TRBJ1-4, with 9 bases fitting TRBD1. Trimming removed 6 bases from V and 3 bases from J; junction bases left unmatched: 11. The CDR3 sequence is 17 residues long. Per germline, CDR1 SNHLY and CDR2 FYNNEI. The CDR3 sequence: CASRDGTGLWSNEKLFF. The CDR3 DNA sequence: TGTGCCAGCAGGGACGGGACAGGGTTGTGGTCTAATGAAAAACTGTTTTTT.

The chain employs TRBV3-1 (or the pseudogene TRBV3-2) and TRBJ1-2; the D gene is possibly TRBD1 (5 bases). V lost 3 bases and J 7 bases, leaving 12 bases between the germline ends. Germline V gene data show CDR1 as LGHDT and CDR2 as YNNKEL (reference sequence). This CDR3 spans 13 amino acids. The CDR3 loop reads CASSQGLGLGYTF. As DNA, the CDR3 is TGTGCCAGCAGCCAGGGCTTGGGGCTTGGCTACACCTTC.

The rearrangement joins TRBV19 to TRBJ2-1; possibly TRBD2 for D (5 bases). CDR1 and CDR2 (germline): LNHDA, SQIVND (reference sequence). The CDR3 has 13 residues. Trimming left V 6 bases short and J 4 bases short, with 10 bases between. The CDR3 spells CASRSLAYNEQFF. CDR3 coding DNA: TGTGCCAGTAGATCTTTAGCGTACAATGAGCAGTTCTTC.

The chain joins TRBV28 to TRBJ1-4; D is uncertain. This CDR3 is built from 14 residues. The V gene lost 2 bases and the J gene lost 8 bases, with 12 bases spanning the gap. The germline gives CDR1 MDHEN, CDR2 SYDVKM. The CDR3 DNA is TGTGCCAGCAGTTTAACGGCAGGAGGGGAAAAACTGTTTTTT. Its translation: CASSLTAGGEKLFF.

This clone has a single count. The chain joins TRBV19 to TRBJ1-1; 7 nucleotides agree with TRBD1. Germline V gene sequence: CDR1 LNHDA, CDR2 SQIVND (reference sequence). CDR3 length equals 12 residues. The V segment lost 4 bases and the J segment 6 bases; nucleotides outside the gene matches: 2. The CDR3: CASSSTGAEAFF. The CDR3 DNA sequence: TGTGCCAGTAGTAGCACAGGGGCTGAAGCTTTCTTT.

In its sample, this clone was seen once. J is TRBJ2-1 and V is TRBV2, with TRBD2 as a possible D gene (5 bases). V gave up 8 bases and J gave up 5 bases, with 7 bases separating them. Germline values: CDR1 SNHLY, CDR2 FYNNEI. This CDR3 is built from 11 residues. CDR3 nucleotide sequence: TGTGCCAGCCTGAGGGACAATGAGCAGTTCTTC. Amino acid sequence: CASLRDNEQFF.

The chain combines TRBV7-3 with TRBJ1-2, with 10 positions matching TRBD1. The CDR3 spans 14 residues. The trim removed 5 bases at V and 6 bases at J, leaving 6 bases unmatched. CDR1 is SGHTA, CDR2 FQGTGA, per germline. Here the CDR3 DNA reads TGTGCCAGCAGCACCCGGGACAGGGGCAATGGCTACACCTTC. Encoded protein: CASSTRDRGNGYTF.

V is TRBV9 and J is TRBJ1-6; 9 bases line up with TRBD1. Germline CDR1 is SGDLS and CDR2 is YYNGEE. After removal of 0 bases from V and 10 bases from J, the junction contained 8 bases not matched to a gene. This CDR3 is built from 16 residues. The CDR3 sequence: CASSVGGDRVESPLHF. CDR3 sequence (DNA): TGTGCCAGCAGCGTAGGCGGGGACAGGGTAGAATCACCCCTCCACTTT.

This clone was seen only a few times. CDR3 sequence (DNA): TGTGCCACCAAAACAGGGAATTCACCCCTCCACTTT. As protein: CATKTGNSPLHF. The chain links TRBV15 to TRBJ1-6; perhaps TRBD1 as D (6 bases). V was clipped by 7 bases and J by 7 bases, with 8 bases between them. In germline, CDR1 is LNHNV, CDR2 YYDKDF (reference sequence). This CDR3 has 12 amino acids.

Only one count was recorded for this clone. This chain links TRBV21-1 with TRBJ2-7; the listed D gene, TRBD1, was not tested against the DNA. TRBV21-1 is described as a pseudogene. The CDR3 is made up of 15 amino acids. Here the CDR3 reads CASSNARHLNYEQYF. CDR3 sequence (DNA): TGTGCCAGCAGCAACGCCCGACATCTCAATTACGAGCAGTACTTC.

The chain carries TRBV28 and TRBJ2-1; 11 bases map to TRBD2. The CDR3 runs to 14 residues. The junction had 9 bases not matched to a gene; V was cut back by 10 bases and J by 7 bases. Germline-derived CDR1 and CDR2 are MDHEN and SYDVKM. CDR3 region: CATQLAGVPNEQFF. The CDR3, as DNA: TGTGCCACTCAACTAGCGGGAGTACCTAATGAGCAGTTCTTC.

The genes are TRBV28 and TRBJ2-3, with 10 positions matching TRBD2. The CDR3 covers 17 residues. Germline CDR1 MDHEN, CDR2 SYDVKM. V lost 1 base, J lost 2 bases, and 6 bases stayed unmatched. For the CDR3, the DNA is TGTGCCAGCAGTTTATATCCAGCGGGAGGGAACACAGATACGCAGTATTTT. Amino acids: CASSLYPAGGNTDTQYF.